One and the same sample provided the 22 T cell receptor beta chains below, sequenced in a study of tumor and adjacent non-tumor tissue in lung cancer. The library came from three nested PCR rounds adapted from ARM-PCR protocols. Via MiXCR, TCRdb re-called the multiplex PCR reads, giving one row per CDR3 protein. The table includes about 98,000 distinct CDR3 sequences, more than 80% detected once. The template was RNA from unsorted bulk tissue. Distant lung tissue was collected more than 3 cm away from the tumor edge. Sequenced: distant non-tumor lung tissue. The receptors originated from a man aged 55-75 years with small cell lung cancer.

DNA for the CDR3: TGTGCCAGTAGTATGGTGGGGTTCGGCACTGAAGCTTTCTTT. This gives the protein CASSMVGFGTEAFF. This chain links TRBV19 with TRBJ1-1, with D unclear. The V end lost 3 bases, the J end lost 4 bases, and 12 bases lay between the germline ends. Germline CDR1 reads LNHDA; CDR2 reads SQIVND (reference sequence). The CDR3 consists of 14 residues.

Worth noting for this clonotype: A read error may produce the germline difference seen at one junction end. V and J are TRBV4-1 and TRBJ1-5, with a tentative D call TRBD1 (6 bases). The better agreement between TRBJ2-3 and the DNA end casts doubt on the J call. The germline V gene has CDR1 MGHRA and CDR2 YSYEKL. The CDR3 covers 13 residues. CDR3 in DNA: TGCGACAGCAGCCAGGGGATGTCCCAACCCCAGTATTTT. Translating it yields CDSSQGMSQPQYF.

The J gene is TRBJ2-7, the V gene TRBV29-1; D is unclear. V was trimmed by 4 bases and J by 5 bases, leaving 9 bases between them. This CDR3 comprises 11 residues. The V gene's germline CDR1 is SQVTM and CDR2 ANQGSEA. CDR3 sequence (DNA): TGCAGCGTTGGGTTAGGTGACGAGCAGTACTTC. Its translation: CSVGLGDEQYF.

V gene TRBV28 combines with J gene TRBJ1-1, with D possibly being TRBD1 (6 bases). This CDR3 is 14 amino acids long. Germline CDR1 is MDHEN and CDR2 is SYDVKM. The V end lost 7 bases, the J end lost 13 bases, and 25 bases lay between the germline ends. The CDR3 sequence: CASNFRGGGPLDFF. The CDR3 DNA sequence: TGTGCCAGCAATTTTAGAGGGGGGGGGCCGCTAGATTTCTTT.

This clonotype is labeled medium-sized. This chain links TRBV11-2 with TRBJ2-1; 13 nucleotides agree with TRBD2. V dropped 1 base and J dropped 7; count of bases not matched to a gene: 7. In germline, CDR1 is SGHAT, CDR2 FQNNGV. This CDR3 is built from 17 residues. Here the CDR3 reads CASSLVARTSGSNEQFF. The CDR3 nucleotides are TGTGCCAGCAGCTTAGTGGCTCGGACTAGCGGGAGTAATGAGCAGTTCTTC.

CDR3 sequence: CAIWDHGGEQYV. In nucleotides, the CDR3 is TGTGCCATCTGGGACCACGGAGGTGAGCAGTACGTC. This chain connects TRBV10-3 to TRBJ2-7; D is possibly TRBD1 or TRBD2 (5 bases each). V lost 8 bases to trimming and J lost 7 bases, with 15 bases between them. This CDR3 region has 12 residues. Germline-derived CDR1 and CDR2 are ENHRY and SYGVKD.

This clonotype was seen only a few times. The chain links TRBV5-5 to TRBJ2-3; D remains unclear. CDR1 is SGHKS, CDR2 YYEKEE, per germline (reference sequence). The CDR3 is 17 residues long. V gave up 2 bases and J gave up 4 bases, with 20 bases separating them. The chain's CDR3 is CASSFPIQTLSADTQYF. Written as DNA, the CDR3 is TGTGCCAGCAGCTTTCCGATCCAAACTCTCAGCGCAGATACGCAGTATTTT.

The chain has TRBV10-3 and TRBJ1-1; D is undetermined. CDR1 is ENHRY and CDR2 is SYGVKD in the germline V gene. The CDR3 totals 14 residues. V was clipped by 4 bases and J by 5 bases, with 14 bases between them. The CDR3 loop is CAISVGLEITEAFF. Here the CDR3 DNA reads TGTGCCATCAGTGTGGGTCTGGAGATAACTGAAGCTTTCTTT.

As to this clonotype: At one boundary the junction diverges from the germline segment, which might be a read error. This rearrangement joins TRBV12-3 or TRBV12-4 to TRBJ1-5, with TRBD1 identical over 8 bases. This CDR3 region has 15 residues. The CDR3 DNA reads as TGTGCCAGTAGTTTAAGGACAGGGAACTATCGGCCCCAGCATTTT. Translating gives CASSLRTGNYRPQHF.

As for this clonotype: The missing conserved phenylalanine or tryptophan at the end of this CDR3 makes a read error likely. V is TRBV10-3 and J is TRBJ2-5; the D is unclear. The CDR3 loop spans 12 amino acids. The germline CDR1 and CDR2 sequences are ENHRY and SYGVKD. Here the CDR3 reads CTISRYQETQYL. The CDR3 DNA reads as TGTACCATCAGCCGGTACCAAGAGACCCAGTACTTA.

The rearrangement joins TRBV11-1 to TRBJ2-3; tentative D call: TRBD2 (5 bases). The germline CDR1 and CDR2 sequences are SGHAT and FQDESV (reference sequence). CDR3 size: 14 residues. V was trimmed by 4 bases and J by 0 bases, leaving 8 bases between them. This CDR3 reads CASSSRLSTDTQYF. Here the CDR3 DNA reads TGTGCCAGCAGCTCGCGACTAAGCACAGATACGCAGTATTTT.

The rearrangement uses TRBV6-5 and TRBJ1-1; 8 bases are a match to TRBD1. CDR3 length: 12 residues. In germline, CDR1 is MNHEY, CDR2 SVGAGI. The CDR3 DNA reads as TGTGTTACCGAGACAGGGGCCATCGAAGCTTTCTTT. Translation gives CVTETGAIEAFF.

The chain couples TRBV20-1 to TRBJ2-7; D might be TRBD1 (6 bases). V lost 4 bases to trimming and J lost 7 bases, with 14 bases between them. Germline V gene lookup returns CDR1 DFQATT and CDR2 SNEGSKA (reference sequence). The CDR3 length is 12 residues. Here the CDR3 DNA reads TGCAGTGCTATATTACAGGGAGATGAGCAGTACTTC. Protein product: CSAILQGDEQYF.

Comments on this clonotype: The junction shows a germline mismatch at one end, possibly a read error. CDR3: CASSFPALAGVAYDQYF. Written as DNA, the CDR3 is TGTGCCAGCAGCTTTCCCGCGCTAGCGGGGGTGGCCTACGACCAGTACTTT. This sequence joins TRBV5-6 and TRBJ2-7, with 10 bases identical to TRBD2. Looked up from germline, CDR1 is SGHDT and CDR2 is YYEEEE. This CDR3 has 17 residues. The whole variable domain, remainder taken from reference TRBV5-6 and TRBJ2-7, is DAGVTQSPTHLIKTRGQQVTLRCSPKSGHDTVSWYQQALGQGPQFIFQYYEEEERQRGNFPDRFSGHQFPNYSSELNVNALLLGDSALYLCASSFPALAGVAYDQYFGPGTRLTVT.

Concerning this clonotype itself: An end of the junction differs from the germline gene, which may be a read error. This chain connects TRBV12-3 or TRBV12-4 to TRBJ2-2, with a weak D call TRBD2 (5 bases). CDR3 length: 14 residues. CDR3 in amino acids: CASNLFRSTGEPFF. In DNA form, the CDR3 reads TGTGCCAGCAATTTATTTAGAAGCACCGGGGAGCCGTTTTTT.

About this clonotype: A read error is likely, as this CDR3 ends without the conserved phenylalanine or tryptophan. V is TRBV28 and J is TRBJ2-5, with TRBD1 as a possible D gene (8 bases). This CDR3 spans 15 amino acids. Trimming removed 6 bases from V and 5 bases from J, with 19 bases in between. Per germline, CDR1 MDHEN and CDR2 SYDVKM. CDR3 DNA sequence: TGTGCCAGCAGAGCAAACAGGGGGGGGCGGGAGACCCAGTACTCC. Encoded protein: CASRANRGGRETQYS.

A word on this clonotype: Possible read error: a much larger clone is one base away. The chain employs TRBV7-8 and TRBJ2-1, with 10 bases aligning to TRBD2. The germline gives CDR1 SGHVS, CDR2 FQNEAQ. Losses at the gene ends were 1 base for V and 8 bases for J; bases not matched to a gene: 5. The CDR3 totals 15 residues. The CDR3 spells CASSLELAGIYEQFF. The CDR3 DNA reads TGTGCCAGCAGCTTAGAACTAGCGGGAATATATGAGCAGTTCTTC.

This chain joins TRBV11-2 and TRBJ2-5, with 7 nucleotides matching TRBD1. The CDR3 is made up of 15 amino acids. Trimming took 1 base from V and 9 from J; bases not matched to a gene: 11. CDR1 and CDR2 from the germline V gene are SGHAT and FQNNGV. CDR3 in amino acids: CASSLARKGAVPQYF. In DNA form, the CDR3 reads TGTGCCAGCAGCTTAGCTCGAAAGGGGGCAGTGCCCCAGTACTTC.

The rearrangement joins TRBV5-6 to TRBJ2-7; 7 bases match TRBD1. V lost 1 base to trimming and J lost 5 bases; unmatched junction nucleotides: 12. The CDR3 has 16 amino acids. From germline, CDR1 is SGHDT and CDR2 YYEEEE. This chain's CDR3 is CASSLSAGTVTHEQYF. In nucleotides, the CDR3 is TGTGCCAGCAGCTTGTCTGCCGGGACAGTAACCCACGAGCAGTACTTC.

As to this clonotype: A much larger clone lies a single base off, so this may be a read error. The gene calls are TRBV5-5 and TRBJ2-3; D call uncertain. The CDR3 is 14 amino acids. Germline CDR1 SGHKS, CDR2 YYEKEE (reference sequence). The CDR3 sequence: CASSSRQSTDMQYF. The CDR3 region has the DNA TGTGCCAGCAGCTCAAGACAAAGCACAGATATGCAGTATTTT.

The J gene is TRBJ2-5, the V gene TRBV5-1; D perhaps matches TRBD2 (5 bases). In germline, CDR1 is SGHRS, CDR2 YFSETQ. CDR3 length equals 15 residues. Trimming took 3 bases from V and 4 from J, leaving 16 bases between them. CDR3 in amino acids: CASSSVGNIGETQYF. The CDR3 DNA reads TGCGCCAGCAGCTCAGTCGGGAATATTGGAGAGACCCAGTACTTC. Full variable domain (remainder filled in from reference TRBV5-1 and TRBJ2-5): KAGVTQTPRYLIKTRGQQVTLSCSPISGHRSVSWYQQTPGQGLQFLFEYFSETQRNKGNFPGRFSGRQFSNSRSEMNVSTLELGDSALYLCASSSVGNIGETQYFGPGTRLLVL.

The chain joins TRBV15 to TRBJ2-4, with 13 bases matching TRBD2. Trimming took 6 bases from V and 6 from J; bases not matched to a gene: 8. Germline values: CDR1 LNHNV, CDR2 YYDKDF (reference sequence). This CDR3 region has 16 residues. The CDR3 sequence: CATRGTSGTTINIQYF. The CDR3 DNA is TGTGCCACCAGGGGGACTAGCGGGACAACCATAAACATTCAGTACTTC. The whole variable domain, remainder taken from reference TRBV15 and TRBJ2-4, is DAMVIQNPRYQVTQFGKPVTLSCSQTLNHNVMYWYQQKSSQAPKLLFHYYDKDFNNEADTPDNFQSRRPNTSFCFLDIRSPGLGDTAMYLCATRGTSGTTINIQYFGAGTRLSVL.